This record looks at one T cell receptor (beta chain) sequence and its context. It lacks a known antigen. Base qualities are not provided; no much larger clone lies one nucleotide away. CDR1 SGDLS and CDR2 YYNGEE are derived from the germline V gene. Trimming at the junction amounts to 4 bases on V and 5 bases on J, and the germline ends lie 21 bases apart. Including cysteine and phenylalanine, the CDR3 has 16 amino acids. The DNA shown is the 48-base CDR3, in frame from base 1. This specimen belongs to a study of radiation and T cells in renal cell carcinoma (dated by TCRdb to the early 2020s). Turning to the overall study: Samples were obtained from a clinical trial, in which 15 Gy stereotactic body radiation therapy was delivered to primary renal cell carcinomas and nephrectomy was performed 4 weeks later. Across all 50 or so samples, 4 million or so unique CDR3 nucleotide sequences encoding roughly 2,800,000 unique CDR3 amino acid sequences were identified. TCR beta sequencing covered around 50 samples in total, comprising approximately 26 tumors and approximately 27 peripheral blood samples.

This specimen's time point label, interpreted: baseline pretreatment blood. The intended sense of this specimen's treatment or condition label: 15 Gy SBRT to primary tumor, nephrectomy 4 weeks later. Serial peripheral blood from radiation-treated patients was sampled at baseline, 2 weeks and 4 weeks after SBRT to track tumor-enriched clonotypes. Every patient's renal cell carcinoma showed clear cell pathology. Genomic DNA for TCR sequencing was prepared using the QIAamp DNA Blood Mini Kit (Qiagen). The analyses included just those samples that passed every quality control check. Overall study results and their limits: Because no pretreatment tumor biopsies were available, whether clonotypes were present in the tumor at baseline could not be determined. Effects of radiation dose or scheduling on the TCR repertoire could not be addressed with the single-armed trial design. In blood, the top tumor clonotypes increased between baseline and 2 weeks post-radiation and then shrank by 4 weeks, which suggests that tumor-resident clones expanded only transiently. Tracking of blood repertoire dynamics stopped at approximately four weeks after treatment, with no follow-up past that point.

TCR beta libraries were generated from genomic DNA with the immunoSEQ kit, following the manufacturer's recommendations. To prepare libraries, a first multiplex PCR with proprietary primers was run, followed by a second PCR that added unique barcodes, and a bead cleanup was done after each round. A kit-provided positive control reaction and a negative control reaction were included in every sample batch. The final libraries were assessed on an Agilent 4200 TapeStation D1000 ScreenTape, pooled by volume, and quantified by qPCR. Sequencing was performed on an Illumina NextSeq500 using a MidOutput 150-cycle cartridge, with 156 Read1 cycles, 15 Index1 cycles, and the kit custom primers. The pooled library was loaded at about 0.93 pM with approximately 20% PhiX control spiked in. Per the source publication's procedure: Vendor-processed data were analyzed in R, and a clonotype was defined as all T cells sharing the same CDR3 nucleotide sequence. In the clone abundance analyses, frequencies were normalized to the 10,000 most abundant clones in each sample. Public T cell clones, which averaged fewer than five per sample, were removed prior to analysis. A difference in abundance of at least 32-fold between compartments was used to define tumor-enriched and baseline blood-enriched clonotypes. A beta-binomial differential abundance model was applied to find clonotypes that expanded or contracted between blood time points. Tumor-blood repertoire similarity was measured with the Baroni-Urbani and Buser coefficient, and groups were compared using two-tailed Wilcoxon tests in R. The clones in this table, taken by TCRdb from immuneACCESS, are in-frame only. Not every clone is retained; where verified, under half of the shortfall comes from an unresolved V gene, and the cause of the rest is unknown. The V and J calls and the clone size are those of that table, but D and trimming were determined from the DNA. This sample is represented by roughly 100,000 clones; approximately 86% of them were singletons. The leading ten clones occupy less than 10% of the sample.

The chain links TRBV9 with TRBJ2-5; D gene: possibly TRBD2, on 6 matching bases. This sequence originates from a man in his forties or fifties with renal cell carcinoma. This sample comprised blood, obtained from a patient whose treatment included radiotherapy and nephrectomy. The CDR3 region: CASSPRPTSMRETQYF. The DNA reads as follows: TGTGCCAGCAGCCCCCGCCCGACTAGTATGCGGGAGACCCAGTACTTC.